This T cell receptor beta chain was captured by sequencing in a study of T cell changes during pregnancy in multiple sclerosis. The data were produced by immunoSEQ multiplex PCR, yet TCRdb's version contains in-frame clones alone and is incomplete. The sample lists roughly 20,000 clones, roughly 90% seen once, with 0.65% to 0.85% in the top ten. CDR1 and CDR2 (germline): MNHEY, SVGAGI. The V end was cut by 4 bases, the J end by 0 bases, with 8 bases between. The CDR3 loop spans 14 amino acids. This chain connects TRBV6-5 to TRBJ2-3; D remains ambiguous. This TCR was sampled from a female donor with multiple sclerosis, enrolled in a pregnancy study. This material consisted of CD4+ T cells from peripheral blood mononuclear cells, taken in the third trimester of pregnancy. CDR3 loop: CASSFLRSTDTQYF. The CDR3 DNA follows: TGTGCCAGCAGTTTCCTCAGGAGCACAGATACGCAGTATTTT.